Listed below are T cell receptor beta chains from one sample, sequenced in a study of radiotherapy plus CTLA-4 blockade in lung cancer. Profiling relied on immunoSEQ multiplex PCR, and the TCRdb table lists in-frame clones only, not all of them. The sample lists about 100,000 clones; about four fifths were seen once. This material consisted of peripheral blood, taken from a patient treated with radiotherapy plus ipilimumab. The receptor set was obtained from a human donor with non-small cell lung cancer who had stable disease on radiotherapy plus ipilimumab. CDR3s include the opening cysteine and the closing phenylalanine or tryptophan.

cdr3_length	v_call	j_call	cdr3_aa
13	TRBV18	TRBJ1-2	CASSPGAVEGYTF
13	TRBV6-6	TRBJ1-1	CASGGRDRHEAFF
15	TRBV5-4	TRBJ2-1	CASSFSRGGNGEQFF
16	TRBV10-1	TRBJ2-2	CASNMPDRLNTGELFF
12	TRBV27	TRBJ2-1	CASSLGLGEQFF
13	TRBV5-4	TRBJ2-7	CASSSGLAREQYF
13	TRBV6-4	TRBJ2-7	CASSDGSRYEQYF
12	TRBV7-2	TRBJ2-5	CASSPRGETQYF
16	TRBV30	TRBJ1-2	CAWSVQAGRPFYGYTF
13	TRBV19	TRBJ1-5	CASSRDILLPQHF
14	TRBV30	TRBJ1-2	CAWIPQGRGYGYTF
13	TRBV30	TRBJ1-4	CAWSWSSNEKLFF
17	TRBV9	TRBJ2-3	CASSPTPGLLFTDTQYF
15	TRBV2	TRBJ2-3	CASSDVGVGTDTQYF
14	TRBV11-1	TRBJ2-7	CASSQGLAPSEQYF
13	TRBV4-1	TRBJ1-2	CASSQETRYGYTF
17	TRBV9	TRBJ2-1	CASSPRTSGRALNEQFF
13	TRBV2	TRBJ1-5	CASSEGKGQPQHF
14	TRBV6-5	TRBJ1-1	CASSDRQFRPEAFF
13	TRBV11-3	TRBJ1-6	CASSFIANSPLHF
13	TRBV29-1	TRBJ1-1	CSVVAGPNTEAFF
13	TRBV19	TRBJ2-7	CASSLEGAREQYF
14	TRBV7-9	TRBJ2-5	CASTTPAAQETQYF
10	TRBV20-1	TRBJ2-5	CSASEETQYF
12	TRBV2	TRBJ2-7	CASRGGIEEQYF
13	TRBV7-3	TRBJ2-5	CASSLGRGETQYF
14	TRBV27	TRBJ2-7	CASSLTRGTYEQYF
12	TRBV5-1	TRBJ2-7	CASSLDGYEQYF
14	TRBV29-1	TRBJ2-1	CSASRDGDGHEQFF
19	TRBV28	TRBJ2-3	CASSLYRTGGVGSTDTQYF
14	TRBV28	TRBJ2-3	CASSYGGSTDTQYF
11	TRBV11-2	TRBJ1-1	CASSFRTESFF
12	TRBV6-1	TRBJ2-7	CASTIVGSEQYF
12	TRBV9	TRBJ2-1	CASSVEWNEQFF
14	TRBV5-3	TRBJ1-5	CARTKGTDNQPQHF
12	TRBV19	TRBJ1-2	CATNDRGHGYTF
17	TRBV5-5	TRBJ1-3	CASSPRATGGDGNTIYF
14	TRBV7-9	TRBJ1-2	CASTQGGIGTGYTF
14	TRBV25-1	TRBJ2-3	CASSARQGTDTQYF
13	TRBV2	TRBJ2-1	CASSEVLVLEQFF
15	TRBV2	TRBJ1-4	CASNGKLGANEKLFF
14	TRBV5-4	TRBJ2-5	CASSLDRSRETQYF
15	TRBV6-1	TRBJ2-7	CASSENSVRPYEQYF
15	TRBV4-1	TRBJ2-3	CASSQAGTGADTQYF
15	TRBV9	TRBJ1-6	CASSVSQGIVSPLHF
12	TRBV28	TRBJ1-4	CASSLLHEKLFF
15	TRBV18	TRBJ2-1	CASSKQGEGYNEQFF
14	TRBV5-1	TRBJ2-5	CASSLAWGLETQYF
16	TRBV5-4	TRBJ2-3	CASSYKGQGATDTQYF
14	TRBV27	TRBJ2-1	CASSPGRAYNEQFF
15	TRBV9	TRBJ1-6	CASSVDSWGNSPLHF
16	TRBV9	TRBJ1-3	CASSAEQRFRGNTIYF
12	TRBV29-1	TRBJ2-5	CSVSKGMETQYF
13	TRBV7-3	TRBJ2-1	CASSGGAGKEQFF
14	TRBV11-2	TRBJ2-5	CASSLEQPQETQYF